These T cell receptor beta chains were read from a single sample in a study of blood T cell repertoires in COVID-19. Some clones are missing from TCRdb's copy, which holds only in-frame ones; the method was immunoSEQ multiplex PCR. The repertoire has about 110,000 clones, about nine tenths of them found once; the top ten carry over 2%. The specimen was peripheral blood. The receptors were gathered from a human donor in a cohort sampled during active COVID-19. Both conserved end residues are part of each CDR3. A D gene is named only where the DNA matches it firmly. Clone size appears in some rows only: once, few, many, or a class for an expanded clone.

>.|.|12|TRBV9|TRBJ1-2
CASSVESYGYTF
TGTGCCAGCAGCGTCGAGTCCTATGGCTACACCTTC
>.|.|15|TRBV4-2|TRBJ2-5
CASSQGLTTQETQYF
TGTGCCAGCAGCCAAGGGCTTACAACCCAAGAGACCCAGTACTTC
>.|.|14|TRBV7-9|TRBJ1-5
CASSLGGGNQPQHF
TGTGCCAGCAGCTTAGGGGGGGGCAATCAGCCCCAGCATTTT
>once|TRBD1|14|TRBV2|TRBJ1-5
CASRGPGGYQPQHF
TGTGCCAGCAGGGGACCAGGGGGATATCAGCCCCAGCATTTT
>.|TRBD2|13|TRBV28|TRBJ2-5
CASSTSGGGTQYF
TGTGCCAGCAGTACTAGCGGGGGTGGGACCCAGTACTTC
>.|TRBD1|18|TRBV19|TRBJ2-1
CASSIVGQGFVLHNEQFF
TGTGCCAGTAGTATAGTGGGACAGGGTTTTGTCCTCCACAATGAGCAGTTCTTC
>.|.|13|TRBV5-1|TRBJ2-3
CASGRGSTDTQYF
TGCGCCAGCGGTAGGGGGAGCACAGATACGCAGTATTTT
>.|.|16|TRBV12-5|TRBJ1-1
CASGSSGQPMGTEAFF
TGTGCTAGTGGTTCCTCCGGACAACCTATGGGCACTGAAGCTTTCTTT
>few|TRBD1|13|TRBV30|TRBJ1-2
CALAPTGSRGYTF
TGTGCCTTGGCCCCGACAGGGTCTAGAGGCTACACCTTC
>few|TRBD2|17|TRBV15|TRBJ2-7
CATSRDLAGVTSYEQYF
TGTGCCACCAGCAGAGACCTAGCGGGAGTTACCTCCTACGAGCAGTACTTC
>once|TRBD1|14|TRBV7-9|TRBJ1-1
CASAGTGARTEAFF
TGTGCCAGCGCAGGCACAGGGGCGCGCACTGAAGCTTTCTTT
>.|TRBD1|14|TRBV5-1|TRBJ1-2
CASSLDRANYGYTF
TGCGCCAGCAGCCTCGACAGGGCGAACTATGGCTACACCTTC
>.|TRBD1|16|TRBV10-3|TRBJ2-5
CAISDTDRGSLETQYF
TGTGCCATCAGTGATACGGACAGGGGTTCATTGGAGACCCAGTACTTC
>.|.|13|TRBV24-1|TRBJ2-3
CATSEGGWDTQYF
TGTGCCACCAGTGAGGGGGGTTGGGATACGCAGTATTTT
>.|.|14|TRBV18|TRBJ1-1
CASSPRTENTEAFF
TGTGCCAGCTCACCAAGGACAGAGAACACTGAAGCTTTCTTT
>.|.|21|TRBV2|TRBJ2-1
CASSGRSLAERQSSSYNEQFF
TGTGCCAGCAGTGGCAGATCCCTGGCCGAACGTCAGTCTAGCTCCTACAATGAGCAGTTCTTC
>.|TRBD1|13|TRBV9|TRBJ2-7
CASSGQGRGEQYF
TGTGCCAGCAGCGGACAGGGGCGCGGCGAGCAGTACTTC
>.|.|12|TRBV18|TRBJ2-7
CASSPQENEQYF
TGTGCCAGCTCCCCACAGGAGAACGAGCAGTACTTC
>.|.|14|TRBV7-9|TRBJ2-5
CASSPVGGQETQYF
TGTGCCAGCAGCCCCGTTGGCGGTCAAGAGACCCAGTACTTC
>.|TRBD1|15|TRBV25-1|TRBJ1-1
CASLSSGQGHTEAFF
TGTGCCAGCCTTTCATCGGGACAGGGGCACACTGAAGCTTTCTTT
>.|.|14|TRBV9|TRBJ2-7
CASSPRNGAYEQYF
TGTGCCAGCAGCCCCCGCAACGGAGCCTACGAGCAGTACTTC
>.|TRBD2|15|TRBV6-5|TRBJ2-7
CASRFLFSGAYEQYF
TGTGCCAGCAGATTTTTGTTTAGCGGGGCGTACGAGCAGTACTTC
>.|.|13|TRBV29-1|TRBJ1-1
CSTSGTRNTEAFF
TGCAGCACATCCGGGACAAGGAACACTGAAGCTTTCTTT
>.|TRBD2|16|TRBV4-1|TRBJ2-5
CASSLRLAGEQETQYF
TGCGCCAGCAGCCTGAGACTAGCGGGGGAGCAAGAGACCCAGTACTTC
>.|.|15|TRBV7-9|TRBJ1-2
CASSPTMTANYGYTF
TGTGCCAGCAGCCCCACTATGACAGCTAACTATGGCTACACCTTC
>.|TRBD2|13|TRBV2|TRBJ2-1
CASGGLAYNEQFF
TGTGCCAGCGGAGGACTAGCCTACAATGAGCAGTTCTTC
>.|TRBD1|14|TRBV5-1|TRBJ1-2
CASSLETGRYGYTF
TGCGCCAGCAGCTTGGAGACAGGGCGTTATGGCTACACCTTC
>.|.|14|TRBV5-1|TRBJ2-1
CASSFIPGMNEQFF
TGCGCCAGCAGCTTCATTCCAGGGATGAATGAGCAGTTCTTC
>few|TRBD1|14|TRBV6-5|TRBJ1-5
CAARTGVRNQPQHF
TGTGCCGCGCGGACAGGGGTCCGCAATCAGCCCCAGCATTTT
>few|.|9|TRBV29-1|TRBJ2-3
CSVAPAQYF
TGCAGCGTGGCCCCAGCGCAGTATTTT
>few|.|12|TRBV29-1|TRBJ2-5
CSVARGQETQYF
TGCAGCGTTGCCCGCGGCCAAGAGACCCAGTACTTC
>few|.|15|TRBV11-2|TRBJ1-2
CASSLARGRRYGYTF
TGTGCCAGCAGCTTAGCACGGGGGAGACGGTATGGCTACACCTTC
>.|.|13|TRBV6-6|TRBJ2-3
CASSPPGGDTQYF
TGTGCCAGCAGTCCCCCCGGGGGAGATACGCAGTATTTT
>once|.|11|TRBV29-1|TRBJ1-2
CSVEAGHGYTF
TGCAGCGTTGAGGCGGGGCATGGCTACACCTTC
>.|TRBD1|12|TRBV6-5|TRBJ2-7
CASSRQGYEQYF
TGTGCCAGCAGCAGACAGGGCTACGAGCAGTACTTC
>once|.|15|TRBV7-9|TRBJ2-7
CASSLGAAPFSEQYF
TGTGCCAGCAGCTTAGGGGCAGCCCCCTTCAGCGAGCAGTACTTC
>.|TRBD2|20|TRBV23-1|TRBJ2-1
CASSLVKKRERIRPYNEQFF
TGCGCCAGCAGTCTCGTCAAAAAGCGGGAGAGGATTCGGCCCTACAATGAGCAGTTCTTC
>.|TRBD2|16|TRBV2|TRBJ2-5
CASSDSRLAGGETQYF
TGTGCCAGCAGTGATTCCCGTCTAGCGGGGGGAGAGACCCAGTACTTC
>few|.|15|TRBV7-8|TRBJ2-5
CASSLAPDSQETQYF
TGTGCCAGCAGCTTAGCCCCGGACAGTCAAGAGACCCAGTACTTC
>.|TRBD2|15|TRBV11-1|TRBJ2-1
CASSWSGSSYNEQFF
TGTGCCAGCAGCTGGAGCGGGAGCTCCTACAATGAGCAGTTCTTC
>.|TRBD2|16|TRBV6-4|TRBJ2-3
CASSDESGGGTDTQYF
TGTGCCAGCAGTGACGAGAGCGGGGGGGGCACAGATACGCAGTATTTT
>.|TRBD1|17|TRBV4-1|TRBJ1-2
CASSEGGGTGGYYGYTF
TGCGCCAGCAGCGAGGGAGGAGGGACAGGGGGTTACTATGGCTACACCTTC
>.|TRBD1|17|TRBV19|TRBJ1-1
CASSIDRDRGLNTEAFF
TGTGCCAGTAGTATAGACCGGGACAGGGGGCTAAACACTGAAGCTTTCTTT
>.|.|14|TRBV3-1/TRBV3-2|TRBJ2-1
CASSHEWGAVAEFF
TGTGCCAGCAGCCATGAATGGGGAGCGGTCGCTGAGTTCTTC
>.|.|18|TRBV2|TRBJ1-5
CASSETLARGVKNQPQHF
TGTGCCAGCAGTGAAACTCTGGCCAGGGGAGTAAAAAATCAGCCCCAGCATTTT
>.|TRBD2|14|TRBV19|TRBJ2-7
CASSLAPSSYEQYF
TGTGCCAGTTCACTAGCGCCCTCCTCCTACGAGCAGTACTTC
>.|.|15|TRBV7-9|TRBJ2-5
CASSLAARPRETQYF
TGTGCCAGCAGCTTAGCGGCAAGACCTAGAGAGACCCAGTACTTC
>once|TRBD1|17|TRBV27|TRBJ2-1
CASSLGTGFSSYNEQFF
TGTGCCAGCAGTTTGGGGACAGGCTTTAGCTCCTACAATGAGCAGTTCTTC
>.|TRBD1|16|TRBV7-9|TRBJ1-4
CASSPNQGADNEKLFF
TGTGCCAGCAGCCCCAACCAGGGGGCAGACAATGAAAAACTGTTTTTT
>.|.|17|TRBV7-3|TRBJ2-3
CASSLGTAAAFDDTQYF
TGTGCCAGCAGCTTAGGTACTGCAGCGGCTTTTGATGATACGCAGTATTTT
>.|.|18|TRBV7-6|TRBJ2-5
CASSLEDGSSTDQETQYF
TGTGCCAGCAGCTTAGAAGACGGGTCATCCACGGACCAAGAGACCCAGTACTTC
>.|.|14|TRBV7-3|TRBJ1-1
CASSLGTRNTEAFF
TGTGCCAGCAGCTTAGGTACACGGAACACTGAAGCTTTCTTT
>.|.|15|TRBV5-1|TRBJ2-7
CASSLEGWATYEQYF
TGCGCCAGCAGCTTGGAGGGGTGGGCTACCTACGAGCAGTACTTC
>.|TRBD2|15|TRBV10-1|TRBJ2-7
CASSDAGDGAYEQYF
TGCGCCAGCAGCGACGCGGGAGATGGGGCCTACGAGCAGTACTTC
>.|.|15|TRBV19|TRBJ1-5
CASSRGEGGNQPQHF
TGTGCCAGTAGTAGGGGAGAGGGCGGCAATCAGCCCCAGCATTTT
>.|.|14|TRBV30|TRBJ1-2
CAWSPPGGSAGYTF
TGTGCCTGGAGTCCGCCCGGGGGGAGCGCTGGCTACACCTTC
>.|TRBD1|14|TRBV28|TRBJ1-2
CASSLGQGRNGYTF
TGTGCCAGCAGTTTGGGACAGGGAAGAAATGGCTACACCTTC
>.|.|16|TRBV6-5|TRBJ1-1
CASSYSRIILNTEAFF
TGTGCCAGCAGTTACTCGCGGATAATACTGAACACTGAAGCTTTCTTT
>.|.|13|TRBV6-5|TRBJ1-2
CASSSDRPRGYTF
TGTGCCAGCAGTTCCGACAGGCCTAGGGGCTACACCTTC